A single T cell receptor (beta chain) is shown here with its context. TCRdb independently ran MiXCR on the RT-PCR reads; one entry per CDR3 protein. The sample lists about 680,000 distinct CDR3 sequences, 11% to 15% seen once, with roughly 3.6% in the top ten. Trimming at V came to 5 bases and at J to 0 bases, leaving 3 bases not matched to a gene. This CDR3 has 16 residues. CDR1 and CDR2 from the germline V gene are PRHDT and FYEKMQ (reference sequence). The specimen was memory CD4+ T cells from blood. J is TRBJ2-4 and V is TRBV13; TRBD2 matches at 11 bases. This TCR was sampled from a female donor in good health, serving as a healthy control. The CDR3 loop is CASSRLAGLAKNIQYF. CDR3 DNA: TGTGCCAGCAGCCGACTAGCGGGACTAGCCAAAAACATTCAGTACTTC.